Below, one T cell receptor (beta chain) is given with its context. After 5'RACE with constant-segment primers, TCR alpha and TCR beta cDNA libraries carrying sample barcodes and UMIs were obtained. TCRdb independently ran MiXCR on the 5' RACE reads; one entry per CDR3 protein. Among 140,000 to 150,000 distinct CDR3 sequences listed, 15% to 20% were seen once. The sample comes from a study of T-cell memory formation after mild COVID-19. V dropped 5 bases and J dropped 4 bases, with 14 bases sitting between them. Germline-derived CDR1 and CDR2 are SGHTA and FQGNSA. The CDR3 covers 14 residues. Sequenced material: PBMCs or a T cell subset sorted from them (not recorded which). The sequence derives from an adult woman who had mild COVID-19 (a few samples of this study predate the infection). Cell type and time point are not known. J is TRBJ1-1 and V is TRBV7-2; D possibly corresponds to TRBD1 (6 bases). The CDR3 is CASSTDRRFTEAFF. CDR3 in DNA: TGTGCCAGCAGCACCGACAGGCGGTTCACTGAAGCTTTCTTT.